These 29 T cell receptor beta chains were sequenced from one sample in a study of human T cells and chemical hapten exposure. TCRdb re-analysed the RACE reads in MiXCR, keeping a single row per CDR3 protein. The sample shows approximately 180,000 distinct CDR3 sequences, almost 30% of them seen only once. As for time point: pre-sensitization, week 0. Treatment denoted: therapeutic diphenylcyclopropenone sensitization with weekly scalp DPC. The source was whole blood, collected in connection with sensitization to the hapten diphenylcyclopropenone (DPC). Receptors were obtained from a woman aged 25 to 39 with alopecia areata. Some clones in this sample may be carry-over from other donors' samples.

The V and J genes are TRBV4-3 and TRBJ1-4; D unclear. Germline assignment: CDR1 LGHNA and CDR2 YSLEER. Trimming removed 4 bases from V and 8 bases from J, with 11 bases in between. The CDR3 sequence is 13 residues long. DNA of the CDR3: TGCGCCAGCAGCCCCCTCGGAGAAGAAAAACTGTTTTTT. Translated: CASSPLGEEKLFF.

The rearrangement joins TRBV29-1 to TRBJ2-4; 7 bases map to TRBD2. V lost 6 bases to trimming and J lost 8 bases; unmatched junction nucleotides: 7. Germline V lookup: CDR1 SQVTM, CDR2 ANQGSEA. The CDR3 covers 12 residues. CDR3 in amino acids: CSVGRRGDIQYF. CDR3 bases: TGCAGCGTCGGTCGTCGGGGGGACATTCAGTACTTC.

This clonotype was seen a few times. The rearrangement links TRBV6-5 to TRBJ2-2; 10 nucleotides agree with TRBD1. CDR3 length equals 16 residues. J was trimmed by 4 bases and V by 4 bases; bases with no gene match: 6. Germline loops: CDR1 MNHEY, CDR2 SVGAGI. CDR3 protein: CASSSRTGGSTGELFF. The DNA for the CDR3 is TGTGCCAGCAGTTCGCGGACAGGGGGGAGCACCGGGGAGCTGTTTTTT.

J is TRBJ2-7 and V is TRBV10-2; tentatively, D is TRBD2 (6 bases). In germline, CDR1 is WSHSY, CDR2 SAAADI. V gave up 7 bases and J gave up 5 bases, with 12 bases separating them. CDR3 length: 12 residues. In nucleotides, the CDR3 is TGCGCCAGCACCCGCGGGGCGGACGAGCAGTACTTC. Encoded protein: CASTRGADEQYF.

CDR3: CATSMMGPGAQYF. The CDR3 DNA is TGTGCCACCAGCATGATGGGCCCCGGGGCCCAGTACTTC. This chain joins TRBV15 and TRBJ2-5; possible D gene TRBD2, 5 bases. V was shortened by 4 bases and J by 9 bases, with 15 bases between the two germline ends. This CDR3 comprises 13 residues. Germline lookup yields CDR1 LNHNV and CDR2 YYDKDF (reference sequence).

This clonotype has a count of ten or more. This chain uses TRBV28 with TRBJ1-6; TRBD1 might be the D (5 bases). Germline V gene sequence: CDR1 MDHEN, CDR2 SYDVKM. The CDR3 is made up of 14 amino acids. The V end was cut by 5 bases, the J end by 7 bases, with 12 bases between. CDR3 region: CASSPRGDNSPLHF. For the CDR3, the DNA is TGTGCCAGCAGTCCCCGGGGGGACAATTCACCCCTCCACTTT.

The chain recombines TRBV6-5 with TRBJ2-5; no definite D call. Germline CDR1 MNHEY, CDR2 SVGAGI. The CDR3 runs 11 residues. The ends were cut back, 3 bases at V and 5 bases at J, with 4 bases in the middle. This chain's CDR3 is CASSYMETQYF. CDR3 DNA: TGTGCCAGCAGTTATATGGAGACCCAGTACTTC.

The gene calls are TRBV5-1 and TRBJ2-5, with TRBD2 matching 7 bases. The CDR3 is 15 amino acids. Germline trimming cut 0 bases from V and 2 bases from J; bases unmatched to any gene: 4. Germline V gene lookup returns CDR1 SGHRS and CDR2 YFSETQ. The CDR3 loop is CASSLEVGGQETQYF. The CDR3 nucleotides read TGCGCCAGCAGCTTGGAGGTGGGAGGGCAAGAGACCCAGTACTTC.

This clonotype was seen more than once but under ten times. The rearrangement links TRBV5-1 to TRBJ2-7; 7 bases are shared with TRBD1. Unmatched junction bases numbered 8, after V lost 4 bases and J lost 4 bases. The CDR3 spans 14 residues. CDR1 and CDR2 from the germline V gene are SGHRS and YFSETQ. CDR3 DNA sequence: TGCGCCAGCAGCCAGGGGACAGTCTCTTACGAGCAGTACTTC. Translating gives CASSQGTVSYEQYF. Supplemented by reference TRBV5-1 and TRBJ2-7, the full variable domain reads KAGVTQTPRYLIKTRGQQVTLSCSPISGHRSVSWYQQTPGQGLQFLFEYFSETQRNKGNFPGRFSGRQFSNSRSEMNVSTLELGDSALYLCASSQGTVSYEQYFGPGTRLTVT.

The chain recombines TRBV29-1 with TRBJ2-6; 11 nucleotides agree with TRBD1. The V gene's germline CDR1 is SQVTM and CDR2 ANQGSEA. The J segment lost 4 bases and the V segment lost 4 bases, leaving 3 bases of the junction unmatched. The length of the CDR3 is 15 residues. DNA for the CDR3: TGCAGCGTTGGGACAGGGGGCGCAGGGGCCAACGTCCTGACTTTC. It translates to CSVGTGGAGANVLTF.

The chain carries TRBV10-3 and TRBJ2-5; TRBD1 is a possible D gene (5 bases). Looked up from germline, CDR1 is ENHRY and CDR2 is SYGVKD. The CDR3 runs to 11 residues. V lost 10 bases to trimming and J lost 5 bases, with 11 bases between them. The CDR3 sequence: CATSGLETQYF. The CDR3 DNA is TGTGCCACCTCAGGGTTGGAGACCCAGTACTTC.

This clonotype occurred a few times. The genes are TRBV6-5 and TRBJ2-7; D gene uncertain. This CDR3 is built from 15 residues. Germline CDR1 and CDR2: MNHEY and SVGAGI. With 0 bases removed from V and 4 bases from J, the gap between germline ends came to 13 bases. The CDR3 loop reads CASSYSEKFWYEQYF. CDR3 in DNA: TGTGCCAGCAGTTACTCTGAGAAATTCTGGTACGAGCAGTACTTC.

This clonotype appeared once. The rearrangement links TRBV5-1 to TRBJ2-1; TRBD1 is a possible D gene (6 bases). This CDR3 spans 12 amino acids. Germline-derived CDR1 and CDR2 are SGHRS and YFSETQ. Trimming cost V 5 bases and J 6 bases, with 9 bases left between them. The CDR3 nucleotides are TGCGCCAGCAGGATAGGGGGCAATGAGCAGTTCTTC. Translation: CASRIGGNEQFF. The full variable domain, with the rest looked up from reference TRBV5-1 and TRBJ2-1, is KAGVTQTPRYLIKTRGQQVTLSCSPISGHRSVSWYQQTPGQGLQFLFEYFSETQRNKGNFPGRFSGRQFSNSRSEMNVSTLELGDSALYLCASRIGGNEQFFGPGTRLTVL.

The gene calls are TRBV3-1 and TRBJ1-3; a weak D match, TRBD1 (5 bases). Germline CDR1 is LGHDT and CDR2 is YNNKEL (reference sequence). The CDR3 contains 15 residues. V was trimmed by 4 bases and J by 4 bases, leaving 14 bases between them. The CDR3 nucleotides are TGTGCCAGCAGCCTATCCTGGGGCTCGGGAAACACCATATATTTT. It specifies CASSLSWGSGNTIYF.

This chain connects TRBV20-1 to TRBJ2-7; 13 nucleotides match TRBD2. Looked up from germline, CDR1 is DFQATT and CDR2 is SNEGSKA (reference sequence). Trimming took 7 bases from V and 6 from J; bases not matched to a gene: 6. This CDR3 spans 13 amino acids. The CDR3 region has the DNA TGCAGTGTAAGGACTAGCGGGAGAACCGAGCAGTACTTC. Translating it yields CSVRTSGRTEQYF.

This clonotype was recorded only once. The junction differs from germline at one of its ends, possibly a read error. The chain uses TRBV4-3 and TRBJ1-3; no firm D call. CDR3 size: 13 residues. The germline V gene has CDR1 LGHNA and CDR2 YSLEER. This chain's CDR3 is CANSQRTGNTIYF. Written as DNA, the CDR3 is TGCGCCAACAGCCAAAGAACTGGAAACACCATATATTTT.

The chain is built from TRBV20-1 and TRBJ1-4; D ambiguous. V lost 6 bases to trimming and J lost 10 bases, with 18 bases between them. In germline, CDR1 is DFQATT, CDR2 SNEGSKA (reference sequence). CDR3 length: 13 amino acids. Here the CDR3 reads CSAHLNTEGKLFF. For the CDR3, the DNA is TGCAGTGCACATCTAAATACGGAGGGAAAACTGTTTTTT.

The gene calls are TRBV12-3 or TRBV12-4 and TRBJ2-5, with 8 bases fitting TRBD2. With 4 bases clipped from V and 4 bases from J, the junction kept 14 bases outside the gene matches. This CDR3 comprises 17 residues. CDR3 DNA: TGTGCCAGCAGTTCGGGGACCGGGACTAGTTTTCCAGAGACCCAGTACTTC. It is translated as CASSSGTGTSFPETQYF.

This clonotype was seen a handful of times. The chain is built from TRBV12-3 or TRBV12-4 and TRBJ2-3; 8 bases are a match to TRBD2. Unmatched junction bases numbered 5, after V lost 5 bases and J lost 1 base. This CDR3 is 15 amino acids long. CDR3 sequence: CASSPAGGGTDTQYF. DNA of the CDR3: TGTGCCAGCAGTCCCGCGGGGGGCGGCACAGATACGCAGTATTTT.

The rearrangement joins TRBV20-1 to TRBJ2-7; TRBD2 agrees at 11 bases. Per the germline V gene, CDR1 is DFQATT and CDR2 is SNEGSKA (reference sequence). CDR3 size: 15 residues. J was trimmed by 3 bases and V by 6 bases; bases with no gene match: 10. The CDR3 protein is CSAKAMTSGDYEQYF. For the CDR3, the DNA is TGCAGTGCAAAAGCAATGACTAGCGGGGACTACGAGCAGTACTTC.

This clonotype has more than one count but fewer than ten. The gene calls are TRBV2 and TRBJ2-7; 7 bases map to TRBD2. CDR1 and CDR2 from the germline V gene are SNHLY and FYNNEI. The J segment lost 2 bases and the V segment lost 3 bases, leaving 4 bases of the junction unmatched. This CDR3 is built from 14 residues. CDR3 bases: TGTGCCAGCAGTGAGAGGGAGGGCCCCTACGAGCAGTACTTC. It specifies CASSEREGPYEQYF.

This clonotype came up a few times. The V gene is TRBV12-3 or TRBV12-4, the J gene TRBJ2-7, with 11 positions matching TRBD2. The length of the CDR3 is 19 residues. J gave up 4 bases and V 1 base, and 15 bases lay outside the gene matches. The CDR3 sequence is CASSLVRGLAGRAVYEQYF. CDR3 in DNA: TGTGCCAGCAGTTTAGTACGCGGACTAGCGGGCCGTGCCGTATACGAGCAGTACTTC.

This chain joins TRBV10-3 and TRBJ2-7; TRBD2 matches at 14 bases. Losses at the gene ends were 10 bases for V and 7 bases for J; bases not matched to a gene: 6. This CDR3 contains 13 residues. From germline, CDR1 is ENHRY and CDR2 SYGVKD. CDR3 bases: TGTGCCACGGGACTAGCGGGAGTAAGGGAGCAGTACTTC. It is translated as CATGLAGVREQYF.

This clonotype has more than one count but fewer than ten. V usage is TRBV29-1 and J usage is TRBJ1-1; D unclear. Per germline, CDR1 SQVTM and CDR2 ANQGSEA. The length of the CDR3 is 11 residues. The ends were cut back, 7 bases at V and 8 bases at J, with 14 bases in the middle. In nucleotides, the CDR3 is TGCAGCGCCGCCCATCTCAGAGAAGCTTTCTTT. It encodes CSAAHLREAFF.

The J gene is TRBJ2-5, the V gene TRBV28; TRBD1 aligns across 8 bases. This CDR3 is 13 amino acids long. Looked up from germline, CDR1 is MDHEN and CDR2 is SYDVKM. Germline trimming cut 7 bases from V and 3 bases from J; bases unmatched to any gene: 4. CDR3 region: CASTMDREETQYF. The CDR3 DNA reads as TGTGCCAGCACCATGGACAGGGAAGAGACCCAGTACTTC.

This chain uses TRBV19 with TRBJ2-1, with 8 bases lining up with TRBD2. With 4 bases clipped from V and 2 bases from J, the junction kept 7 bases outside the gene matches. Germline V gene data show CDR1 as LNHDA and CDR2 as SQIVND (reference sequence). The length of the CDR3 is 16 residues. CDR3 in amino acids: CASSSLGGAPYNEQFF. The CDR3, as DNA: TGTGCCAGTAGTAGCCTCGGGGGGGCCCCCTACAATGAGCAGTTCTTC. Supplemented by reference TRBV19 and TRBJ2-1, the full variable domain reads DGGITQSPKYLFRKEGQNVTLSCEQNLNHDAMYWYRQDPGQGLRLIYYSQIVNDFQKGDIAEGYSVSREKKESFPLTVTSAQKNPTAFYLCASSSLGGAPYNEQFFGPGTRLTVL.

The chain links TRBV28 to TRBJ1-2; 10 bases fit TRBD1. Per germline, CDR1 MDHEN and CDR2 SYDVKM. CDR3 length: 16 residues. With V trimmed by 4 bases and J by 2 bases, 7 bases remained unmatched. The CDR3 sequence is CASSSRDRGKNYGYTF. For the CDR3, the DNA is TGTGCCAGCAGTTCTAGGGACAGGGGAAAGAACTATGGCTACACCTTC.

The rearrangement joins TRBV29-1 to TRBJ2-7, with TRBD2 matching over 10 bases. CDR1 and CDR2 from the germline V gene are SQVTM and ANQGSEA. This CDR3 comprises 13 residues. V gave up 7 bases and J gave up 1 base; unmatched junction bases: 4. Here the CDR3 reads CSALAGESYEQYF. CDR3 nucleotide sequence: TGCAGCGCTCTAGCGGGAGAATCCTACGAGCAGTACTTC.

The chain joins TRBV29-1 to TRBJ2-1, with TRBD2 matching over 8 bases. Germline lookup yields CDR1 SQVTM and CDR2 ANQGSEA. The CDR3 length is 15 residues. With V trimmed by 6 bases and J by 6 bases, 13 bases remained unmatched. The CDR3 nucleotides read TGCAGCGTGACCAAAGTCGGGACTAGTGCCAATGAGCAGTTCTTC. It is translated as CSVTKVGTSANEQFF.